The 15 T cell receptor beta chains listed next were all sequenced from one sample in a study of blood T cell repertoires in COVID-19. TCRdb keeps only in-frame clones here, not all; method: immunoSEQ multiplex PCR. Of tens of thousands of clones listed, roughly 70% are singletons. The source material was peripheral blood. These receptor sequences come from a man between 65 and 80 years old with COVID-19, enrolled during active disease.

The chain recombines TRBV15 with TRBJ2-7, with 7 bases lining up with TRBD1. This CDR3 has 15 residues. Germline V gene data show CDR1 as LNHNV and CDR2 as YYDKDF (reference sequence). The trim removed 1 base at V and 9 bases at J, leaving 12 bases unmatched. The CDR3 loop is CATSRGGQGGSGQYF. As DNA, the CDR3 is TGTGCCACCAGCAGAGGAGGACAAGGGGGCTCGGGGCAGTACTTC.

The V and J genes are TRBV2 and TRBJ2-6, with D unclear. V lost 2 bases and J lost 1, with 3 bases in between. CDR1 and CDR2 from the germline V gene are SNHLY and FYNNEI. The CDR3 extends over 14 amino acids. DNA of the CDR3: TGTGCCAGCAGTGAACAGTCTGGGGCCAACGTCCTGACTTTC. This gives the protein CASSEQSGANVLTF.

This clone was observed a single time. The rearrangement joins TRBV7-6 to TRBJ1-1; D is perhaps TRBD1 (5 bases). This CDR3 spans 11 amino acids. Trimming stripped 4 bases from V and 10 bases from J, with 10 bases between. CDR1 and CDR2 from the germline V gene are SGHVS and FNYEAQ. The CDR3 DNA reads TGTGCCAGCAGCTCCATGGGGGGAGCTTTCTTT. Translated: CASSSMGGAFF.

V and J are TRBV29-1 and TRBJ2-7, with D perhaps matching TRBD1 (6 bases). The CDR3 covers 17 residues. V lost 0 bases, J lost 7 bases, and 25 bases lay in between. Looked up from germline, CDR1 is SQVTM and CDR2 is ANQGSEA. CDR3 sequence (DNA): TGCAGCGTTGAAGAATCGCCGGGCAGGGGCCCCCCTAATGAGCAGTACTTC. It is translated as CSVEESPGRGPPNEQYF.

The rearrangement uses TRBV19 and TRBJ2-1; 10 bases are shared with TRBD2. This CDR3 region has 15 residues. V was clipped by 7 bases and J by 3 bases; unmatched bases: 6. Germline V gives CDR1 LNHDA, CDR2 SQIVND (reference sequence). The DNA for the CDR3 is TGTGCCAGTACCCCTAGCGGGAGAGGCTACAATGAGCAGTTCTTC. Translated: CASTPSGRGYNEQFF.

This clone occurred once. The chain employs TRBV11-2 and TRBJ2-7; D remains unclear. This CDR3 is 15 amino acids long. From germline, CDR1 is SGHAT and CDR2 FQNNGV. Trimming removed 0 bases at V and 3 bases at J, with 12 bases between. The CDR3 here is CASSLDSFPLYEQYF. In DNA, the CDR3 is TGTGCCAGCAGCTTAGATAGTTTTCCCCTCTACGAGCAGTACTTC.

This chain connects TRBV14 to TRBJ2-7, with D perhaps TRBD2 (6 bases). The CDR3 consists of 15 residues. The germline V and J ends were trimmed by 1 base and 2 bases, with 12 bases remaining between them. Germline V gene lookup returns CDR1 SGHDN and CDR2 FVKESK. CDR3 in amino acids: CASSQVFGGTYEQYF. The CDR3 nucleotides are TGTGCCAGCAGCCAAGTTTTCGGGGGTACCTACGAGCAGTACTTC.

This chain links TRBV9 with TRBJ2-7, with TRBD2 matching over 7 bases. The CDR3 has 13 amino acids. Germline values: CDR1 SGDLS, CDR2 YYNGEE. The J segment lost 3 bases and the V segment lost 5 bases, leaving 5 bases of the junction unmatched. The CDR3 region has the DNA TGTGCCAGCAGTGTGGGACTAAACTACGAGCAGTACTTC. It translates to CASSVGLNYEQYF.

Written as DNA, the CDR3 is TGTGCCAGCAGTGAAGCGGGAGTCAAAAACATTCAGTACTTC. Translation gives CASSEAGVKNIQYF. This rearrangement joins TRBV25-1 to TRBJ2-4; 7 bases match TRBD2. CDR1 and CDR2 (germline): MGHDK, SYGVNS. The CDR3 consists of 14 residues. V was pared by 2 bases and J by 3 bases, with 1 base of the junction left unmatched.

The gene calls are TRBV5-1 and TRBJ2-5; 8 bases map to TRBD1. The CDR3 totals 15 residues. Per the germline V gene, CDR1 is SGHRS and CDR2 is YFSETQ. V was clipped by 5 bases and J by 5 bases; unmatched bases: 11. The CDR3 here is CASRRLAGGGETQYF. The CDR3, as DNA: TGCGCCAGCAGGCGTCTGGCAGGGGGCGGGGAGACCCAGTACTTC.

CDR3 protein: CASSRGRTNEKLFF. The CDR3 DNA reads as TGTGCCAGCAGCCGGGGGCGTACTAATGAAAAACTGTTTTTT. V gene TRBV7-8 combines with J gene TRBJ1-4, with a tentative D call TRBD1 (6 bases). The CDR3 loop spans 14 amino acids. The germline CDR1 and CDR2 sequences are SGHVS and FQNEAQ. V was shortened by 5 bases and J by 2 bases, with 9 bases between the two germline ends.

The DNA for the CDR3 is TGTGCCAGCAGTGATGCTTCAGGGGCCAACACCGGGGAGCTGTTTTTT. It translates to CASSDASGANTGELFF. V usage is TRBV25-1 and J usage is TRBJ2-2; the D gene is possibly TRBD1 (6 bases). CDR3 length: 16 residues. Germline V gene sequence: CDR1 MGHDK, CDR2 SYGVNS. V was clipped by 3 bases and J by 2 bases, with 13 bases between them.

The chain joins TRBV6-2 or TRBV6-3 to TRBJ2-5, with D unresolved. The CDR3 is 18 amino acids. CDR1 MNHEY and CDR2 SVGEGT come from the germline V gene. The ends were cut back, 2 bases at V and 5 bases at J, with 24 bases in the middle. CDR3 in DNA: TGTGCCAGCAGTTACCCGAGCTGGAGAGCGAGTCCTACGGAGACCCAGTACTTC. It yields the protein CASSYPSWRASPTETQYF.

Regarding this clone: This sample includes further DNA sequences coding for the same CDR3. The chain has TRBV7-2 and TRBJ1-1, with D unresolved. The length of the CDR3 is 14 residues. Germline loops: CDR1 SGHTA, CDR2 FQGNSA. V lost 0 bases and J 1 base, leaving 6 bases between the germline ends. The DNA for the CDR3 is TGTGCCAGCAGCTTAGCTACCGGGAACACTGAAGCTTTCTTT. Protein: CASSLATGNTEAFF.

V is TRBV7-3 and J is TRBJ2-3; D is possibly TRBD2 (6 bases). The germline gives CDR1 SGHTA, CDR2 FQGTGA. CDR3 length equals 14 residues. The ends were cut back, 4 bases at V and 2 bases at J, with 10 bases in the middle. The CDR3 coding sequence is TGTGCCAGCAGCTCTGGACTACACACAGATACGCAGTATTTT. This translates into CASSSGLHTDTQYF.